These T cell receptor beta chains were read from a single sample in a study of shared clonotypes between healthy human individuals. The assay was immunoSEQ multiplex PCR, and TCRdb's table has in-frame clones only and misses some. The data hold roughly 1 million clones, with under 80% observed a single time. Material: memory CD4+ T cells sorted from blood. The source of these receptors is a man aged 18 to 29 in good health. Each CDR3 is given with its conserved first and last residue. D genes are given only for firm matches. Clone size is shown for a subset of rows, as once, few, many or a class of expanded clone.

TRBJ2-7,TRBV27,TRBD1,few,CASKEGQAKTYEQYF,TGTGCCAGCAAAGAGGGACAGGCGAAGACCTACGAGCAGTACTTC
TRBJ1-6,TRBV15,.,.,CATSSTDSPLHF,TGTGCCACCAGCAGCACCGATTCACCCCTCCACTTT
TRBJ1-4,TRBV2,.,.,CASRSQSTNEKLFF,TGTGCCAGCAGATCTCAATCAACTAATGAAAAACTGTTTTTT
TRBJ2-3,TRBV18,.,.,CASSPSADTQYF,TGTGCCAGCTCCCCTTCAGCAGATACGCAGTATTTT
TRBJ1-4,TRBV2,.,once,CASRDSTNEKLFF,TGTGCCAGCCGCGACTCAACTAATGAAAAACTGTTTTTT
TRBJ2-5,TRBV28,.,.,CASSSRGWRAETQYF,TGTGCCAGCAGTTCTAGGGGGTGGCGGGCGGAGACCCAGTACTTC
TRBJ1-5,TRBV6-1,TRBD1,.,CASSEAGGGQPQHF,TGTGCCAGCAGTGAAGCAGGGGGCGGTCAGCCCCAGCATTTT
TRBJ1-2,TRBV6-1,.,many,CASSSTVNYGYTF,TGTGCCAGCAGTAGTACGGTTAACTATGGCTACACCTTC
TRBJ2-1,TRBV10-2,TRBD2,.,CASSVGKRERFNEQFF,TGCGCCAGCAGTGTGGGAAAGCGGGAGCGGTTTAATGAGCAGTTCTTC
TRBJ2-5,TRBV7-9,TRBD2,once,CASSPWTSFQETQYF,TGTGCCAGCAGCCCCTGGACTAGTTTTCAAGAGACCCAGTACTTC
TRBJ2-1,TRBV6-5,TRBD1,.,CASSIQGAYNEQFF,TGTGCCAGCAGCATACAGGGGGCCTACAATGAGCAGTTCTTC
TRBJ1-2,TRBV10-2,.,.,CASSVAGQVGGYTF,TGCGCCAGCAGTGTGGCAGGCCAAGTAGGAGGCTACACCTTC
TRBJ1-4,TRBV28,.,.,CASSLGRGGLFF,TGTGCCAGCAGTTTGGGTCGGGGAGGACTGTTTTTT
TRBJ1-4,TRBV30,.,.,CAWSLAGAEANEKLFF,TGTGCCTGGAGTCTGGCGGGGGCGGAAGCTAATGAAAAACTGTTTTTT
TRBJ2-7,TRBV6-1,.,.,CASSLHWAGYEQYF,TGTGCCAGCAGCCTGCATTGGGCGGGCTACGAGCAGTACTTC
TRBJ2-7,TRBV7-2,.,.,CASSSRDGIREQYF,TGTGCCAGCAGCTCCCGGGACGGGATAAGGGAGCAGTACTTC
TRBJ2-3,TRBV28,TRBD2,.,CASSLERGYTDTQYF,TGTGCCAGCAGTCTAGAGCGGGGGTACACAGATACGCAGTATTTT
TRBJ2-7,TRBV2,.,.,CASSVGLSSYEQYF,TGTGCCAGCAGTGTCGGGCTCAGCTCCTACGAGCAGTACTTC
TRBJ2-5,TRBV18,.,.,CASSPQAYQETQYF,TGTGCCAGCTCACCACAGGCGTACCAAGAGACCCAGTACTTC
TRBJ1-4,TRBV27,.,.,CASSFGATNEKLFF,TGTGCCAGCAGTTTCGGGGCAACTAATGAAAAACTGTTTTTT
TRBJ2-2,TRBV5-1,.,.,CASSLAAGTGELFF,TGCGCCAGCAGCTTGGCGGCAGGCACCGGGGAGCTGTTTTTT
TRBJ1-2,TRBV7-9,.,.,CASSLDKGANYGYTF,TGTGCCAGCAGCTTAGATAAGGGGGCTAACTATGGCTACACCTTC
TRBJ1-2,TRBV2,TRBD1,.,CASRALTGGDGYTF,TGTGCCAGCAGGGCATTGACAGGGGGCGATGGCTACACCTTC
TRBJ1-1,TRBV29-1,.,few,CSGLAGNTEAFF,TGCAGCGGCCTGGCAGGGAACACTGAAGCTTTCTTT
TRBJ2-5,TRBV2,TRBD2,.,CASSDPGGLAETQYF,TGTGCCAGCAGTGATCCGGGGGGGCTAGCGGAGACCCAGTACTTC
TRBJ2-6,TRBV5-6,.,.,CASSLGSSTKAGANVLTF,TGTGCCAGCAGCTTGGGATCCTCGACAAAGGCTGGGGCCAACGTCCTGACTTTC
TRBJ2-7,TRBV6-1,TRBD2,.,CASSEELPSGSSYEQYF,TGTGCCAGCAGTGAAGAACTCCCTAGCGGGAGTTCCTACGAGCAGTACTTC
TRBJ2-3,TRBV29-1,TRBD1,few,CSVPGTESTDTQYF,TGCAGCGTTCCCGGGACAGAAAGCACAGATACGCAGTATTTT
TRBJ2-3,TRBV2,.,few,CASSGRPTDTQYF,TGTGCCAGCAGTGGACGGCCCACAGATACGCAGTATTTT
TRBJ2-7,TRBV30,.,few,CAWSVFSGSYEQYF,TGTGCCTGGAGTGTATTCTCGGGAAGCTACGAGCAGTACTTC
TRBJ1-2,TRBV5-1,.,.,CASSFGTPSNYGYTF,TGCGCCAGCAGCTTCGGGACACCGTCTAACTATGGCTACACCTTC
TRBJ2-2,TRBV5-1,.,once,CASSLRGAGELFF,TGCGCCAGCAGCTTGAGGGGTGCCGGGGAGCTGTTTTTT
TRBJ1-2,TRBV19,TRBD1,few,CASSHLDRDYGYTF,TGTGCCAGTAGCCACCTCGACAGGGACTATGGCTACACCTTC
TRBJ1-6,TRBV27,.,.,CASSPPGGSYNSPLHF,TGTGCCAGCAGTCCGCCCGGGGGCTCCTATAATTCACCCCTCCACTTT
TRBJ2-4,TRBV7-2,.,.,CASSLSTRTAKNIQYF,TGTGCCAGCAGCTTAAGTACAAGGACAGCCAAAAACATTCAGTACTTC
TRBJ2-3,TRBV7-3,TRBD2,.,CASSQQPGLQYF,TGTGCCAGCAGCCAACAACCGGGACTACAGTATTTT
TRBJ1-3,TRBV5-1,.,.,CASSADLGSGNTIYF,TGCGCCAGCAGCGCGGACCTCGGAAGTGGAAACACCATATATTTT
TRBJ2-7,TRBV28,.,once,CASSPPTGLYEQYF,TGTGCCAGCAGTCCCCCCACAGGGCTCTACGAACAGTACTTC
TRBJ2-5,TRBV6-5,TRBD2,.,CASSAWTSREETQYF,TGTGCCAGCAGCGCATGGACTAGTCGGGAAGAGACCCAGTACTTC
TRBJ2-3,TRBV6-5,TRBD2,.,CASSYSAGGPYTQYF,TGTGCCAGCAGTTACTCGGCGGGGGGGCCGTATACGCAGTATTTT
TRBJ2-6,TRBV30,TRBD1,.,CAWSLKGQGLLGANVLTF,TGTGCCTGGAGTCTTAAGGGACAGGGATTGCTTGGGGCCAACGTCCTGACTTTC
TRBJ1-5,TRBV15,.,.,CATSRGRTGNQPQHF,TGTGCCACCAGCAGGGGTAGGACAGGCAATCAGCCCCAGCATTTT
TRBJ1-2,TRBV30,.,.,CAWSVSGQANYGYTF,TGTGCCTGGAGCGTTAGTGGGCAAGCTAACTATGGCTACACCTTC
TRBJ2-7,TRBV6-5,TRBD1,.,CASRPLTGGFEQYF,TGTGCCAGCAGACCTCTGACAGGGGGGTTCGAGCAGTACTTC
TRBJ2-5,TRBV5-1,TRBD2,once,CASSLAPGLAGETQYF,TGCGCCAGCAGCTTGGCCCCCGGGCTAGCGGGAGAGACCCAGTACTTC